The source of this T cell receptor beta chain is a study of T cell changes during pregnancy in multiple sclerosis. The assay was immunoSEQ multiplex PCR, and TCRdb's table has in-frame clones only and misses some. Among 52,000 or so clones listed, around 90% were seen once. The ends lost 3 bases at V and 8 bases at J; junction bases unmatched: 5. This CDR3 spans 14 amino acids. CDR1 MNHNS and CDR2 SASEGT come from the germline V gene. This TCR was recovered from a female donor with multiple sclerosis, enrolled in a pregnancy study. The V gene is TRBV6-1, the J gene TRBJ1-4, with 8 bases fitting TRBD1. Sequencing used CD4+ T cells from peripheral blood mononuclear cells, obtained in the second trimester of pregnancy. CDR3 nucleotide sequence: TGTGCCAGCAGTGAGACAGGGGTCAAAGAAAAACTGTTTTTT. Translating it yields CASSETGVKEKLFF.